This T cell receptor (beta chain) originates from a study of T cell responses to AZD1222 COVID-19 vaccine. Study-wide findings and caveats: CD4 TCRs covered the whole spike, strongest at regions 160-218 and 743-854. The donors showed a predominance of white British ancestry and of females, with possible underestimation of clonal diversity.

Using immunoSEQ multiplex PCR, the repertoire was profiled, and TCRdb retains in-frame clones only, with some absent. The table has some 140,000 clones, over 90% seen once; the top ten hold around 5%. This clone was counted once. Antigen: not known. This CDR3 comprises 12 residues. CDR1 SEHNR and CDR2 FQNEAQ come from the germline V gene (reference sequence). Trimming removed 9 bases at V and 8 bases at J, with 13 bases between. The V gene is TRBV7-9, the J gene TRBJ2-2; D unclear. This TCR was recovered from an adult in good health. This material consisted of peripheral blood, taken on day 0 of AZD1222 vaccination. DNA for the CDR3: TGTGCCAGTCCCGATCCTAGAGGGGAGCTGTTTTTT. Amino acids: CASPDPRGELFF.